Each of the 24 T cell receptor beta chains below was sequenced from the same sample in a study of cytomegalovirus exposure and HLA in healthy donors. Some clones are missing from TCRdb's copy, which holds only in-frame ones; the method was immunoSEQ multiplex PCR. This sample has about 170,000 clones, with around nine tenths found just once. The sequenced sample was PBMCs. These receptors all come from a woman younger than 45 in good health and CMV-seronegative.

The chain carries TRBV5-3 and TRBJ2-3; TRBD2 matches at 11 bases. TRBV5-3 is given ORF status, its function remaining uncertain. The junction had 15 bases not matched to a gene; V was cut back by 3 bases and J by 0 bases. This CDR3 is built from 20 residues. CDR3 in amino acids: CARSWWGLAGGPLSTDTQYF. The CDR3 nucleotides read TGTGCCAGAAGCTGGTGGGGTTTAGCGGGGGGGCCGCTGAGCACAGATACGCAGTATTTT.

J is TRBJ2-3 and V is TRBV5-1, with 9 bases fitting TRBD1. Per germline, CDR1 SGHRS and CDR2 YFSETQ. The J segment lost 5 bases and the V segment lost 3 bases, leaving 7 bases of the junction unmatched. The CDR3 has 15 residues. Written as DNA, the CDR3 is TGCGCCAGCAGCTCATTACAGGGGGCGGGAGATACGCAGTATTTT. Translation: CASSSLQGAGDTQYF.

CDR3 in DNA: TGCAGCGTTGTAGGGGGGGACGAGCAGTACTTC. Protein product: CSVVGGDEQYF. This chain connects TRBV29-1 to TRBJ2-7; TRBD2 might be the D (7 bases). Germline values: CDR1 SQVTM, CDR2 ANQGSEA. The CDR3 loop spans 11 amino acids. With 4 bases removed from V and 5 bases from J, the gap between germline ends came to 9 bases.

The chain combines TRBV4-3 with TRBJ2-5, with D tentatively TRBD1 (7 bases). V was shortened by 4 bases and J by 2 bases, with 14 bases between the two germline ends. The CDR3 has 15 residues. Germline V gene data show CDR1 as LGHNA and CDR2 as YSLEER. For the CDR3, the DNA is TGCGCCAGCAGCCGGAGGGGACAGCCACAAGAGACCCAGTACTTC. Amino acid sequence: CASSRRGQPQETQYF.

The chain carries TRBV13 and TRBJ1-6; D remains ambiguous. In germline, CDR1 is PRHDT, CDR2 FYEKMQ (reference sequence). V lost 1 base to trimming and J lost 7 bases, with 2 bases between them. This CDR3 contains 12 residues. This CDR3 reads CASSLVNSPLHF. The CDR3 DNA sequence: TGTGCCAGCAGCTTAGTAAATTCACCCCTCCACTTT.

This sequence joins TRBV7-2 and TRBJ2-3; D ambiguous. V was cut by 0 bases and J by 1 base, with 17 bases left in between. This CDR3 is 18 amino acids long. CDR1 SGHTA and CDR2 FQGNSA come from the germline V gene. This CDR3 reads CASSLALFISQGTDTQYF. In DNA, the CDR3 is TGTGCCAGCAGCTTAGCGTTATTTATTTCGCAGGGCACAGATACGCAGTATTTT. Based on the CDR3 plus reference TRBV7-2 and TRBJ2-3, the full variable domain is GAGVSQSPSNKVTEKGKDVELRCDPISGHTALYWYRQSLGQGLEFLIYFQGNSAPDKSGLPSDRFSAERTGGSVSTLTIQRTQQEDSAVYLCASSLALFISQGTDTQYFGPGTRLTVL.

V and J are TRBV5-1 and TRBJ1-6; D gene ambiguous. The V end lost 0 bases, the J end lost 3 bases, and 10 bases lay between the germline ends. Germline lookup yields CDR1 SGHRS and CDR2 YFSETQ. CDR3 size: 16 residues. The CDR3 DNA sequence: TGCGCCAGCAGCTTGGTGTCAGTCAACTATAATTCACCCCTCCACTTT. The encoded protein is CASSLVSVNYNSPLHF. The full variable domain, rest sourced from reference TRBV5-1 and TRBJ1-6, is KAGVTQTPRYLIKTRGQQVTLSCSPISGHRSVSWYQQTPGQGLQFLFEYFSETQRNKGNFPGRFSGRQFSNSRSEMNVSTLELGDSALYLCASSLVSVNYNSPLHFGNGTRLTVT.

The gene calls are TRBV19 and TRBJ1-6, with TRBD1 matching over 7 bases. The CDR3 sequence is 15 residues long. In germline, CDR1 is LNHDA, CDR2 SQIVND (reference sequence). V dropped 1 base and J dropped 14; count of bases not matched to a gene: 11. DNA for the CDR3: TGTGCCAGTAGTATAGCTCTACAGGGGCTTGACGCCCTCCACTTT. Its protein is CASSIALQGLDALHF.

This clone was observed a single time. The V and J genes are TRBV2 and TRBJ1-1; TRBD1 aligns across 9 bases. The germline V gene encodes CDR1 SNHLY and CDR2 FYNNEI. The CDR3 sequence is 16 residues long. Germline trimming cut 4 bases from V and 3 bases from J; bases unmatched to any gene: 9. CDR3 in amino acids: CASSVPGQGGDTEAFF. In DNA form, the CDR3 reads TGTGCCAGCAGTGTTCCGGGACAGGGAGGGGACACTGAAGCTTTCTTT.

The V gene is TRBV4-1, the J gene TRBJ2-7, with 10 bases fitting TRBD1. V trimming: 4 bases; J trimming: 4 bases; junction bases outside the gene matches: 4. Looked up from germline, CDR1 is MGHRA and CDR2 is YSYEKL. This CDR3 comprises 14 residues. This CDR3 is CASSPGQGGYEQYF. The CDR3 DNA reads TGCGCCAGCAGCCCTGGACAGGGGGGATACGAGCAGTACTTC.

The rearrangement joins TRBV5-4 to TRBJ2-3; D uncertain. The V and J ends lost 4 bases and 8 bases respectively, with 17 bases between them. The germline gives CDR1 SGHNT, CDR2 YYREEE (reference sequence). This CDR3 region has 14 residues. CDR3 nucleotide sequence: TGTGCCAGCAGCGCAGACAATTCTCACGTTACGCAGTATTTT. It is translated as CASSADNSHVTQYF.

Of note for this clone: Relative to the germline gene, one junction end is altered; a read error may explain this. The chain has TRBV7-7 and TRBJ2-5, with 15 bases that match TRBD2. From germline, CDR1 is SSHAT and CDR2 FNYEAQ (reference sequence). This CDR3 comprises 17 residues. The CDR3 protein is CASSQGLAGGYQETQYF. CDR3 in DNA: TGTGCTAGCAGCCAGGGACTAGCGGGGGGTTACCAAGAGACCCAGTACTTC. The variable domain in full, with the rest retrieved from reference TRBV7-7 and TRBJ2-5, is GAGVSQSPRYKVTKRGQDVTLRCDPISSHATLYWYQQALGQGPEFLTYFNYEAQPDKSGLPSDRFSAERPEGSISTLTIQRTEQRDSAMYRCASSQGLAGGYQETQYFGPGTRLLVL.

This chain uses TRBV27 with TRBJ1-5, with unresolved D. Germline CDR1 reads MNHEY; CDR2 reads SMNVEV (reference sequence). V shed 3 bases and J shed 3 bases, with 6 bases lying between them. The CDR3 is 13 residues long. CDR3: CASSFGTNQPQHF. Here the CDR3 DNA reads TGTGCCAGCAGTTTTGGCACCAATCAGCCCCAGCATTTT.

V is TRBV29-1 and J is TRBJ1-2; 7 positions match TRBD1. The junction had 3 bases not matched to a gene; V was cut back by 4 bases and J by 4 bases. Germline CDR1 reads SQVTM; CDR2 reads ANQGSEA. The CDR3 has 12 residues. The CDR3, as DNA: TGCAGCGTTGGGACAGGTTCCTATGGCTACACCTTC. It translates to CSVGTGSYGYTF.

This clone has only a few counts. The genes are TRBV29-1 and TRBJ1-1; D uncertain. The CDR3 consists of 11 residues. The germline V and J ends were trimmed by 7 bases and 3 bases, with 9 bases remaining between them. The germline V gene has CDR1 SQVTM and CDR2 ANQGSEA. The CDR3 coding sequence is TGCAGCGGGGAGGTAGACACTGAAGCTTTCTTT. Translation gives CSGEVDTEAFF.

This chain uses TRBV6-1 with TRBJ2-4, with TRBD1 as a possible D gene (6 bases). In germline, CDR1 is MNHNS, CDR2 SASEGT. CDR3 length equals 15 residues. Trimming removed 2 bases from V and 5 bases from J, with 13 bases in between. CDR3 amino acids: CASSEPGTSENIQYF. CDR3 sequence (DNA): TGTGCCAGCAGTGAACCCGGGACAAGTGAAAACATTCAGTACTTC.

This clone was detected only once. This rearrangement joins TRBV7-2 to TRBJ2-1, with no clear D. V was pared by 1 base and J by 7 bases, with 5 bases between. This CDR3 has 12 residues. Germline V gene data show CDR1 as SGHTA and CDR2 as FQGNSA. CDR3 sequence reads: CASSLGDNEQFF. The DNA of the CDR3 is TGTGCCAGCAGCTTAGGAGATAATGAGCAGTTCTTC.

J is TRBJ1-1 and V is TRBV4-3; no firm D call. The V gene lost 0 bases and the J gene lost 4 bases, with 12 bases spanning the gap. The CDR3 runs 15 residues. Per germline, CDR1 LGHNA and CDR2 YSLEER. The CDR3 sequence: CASSQDRGSGTEAFF. The CDR3 DNA follows: TGCGCCAGCAGCCAAGATAGAGGGTCGGGCACTGAAGCTTTCTTT.

The gene calls are TRBV29-1 and TRBJ1-1; unclear D gene. Trimming shortened V by 6 bases and J by 6 bases, and 17 bases separated the two germline ends. This CDR3 region has 13 residues. CDR1 SQVTM and CDR2 ANQGSEA come from the germline V gene. In DNA form, the CDR3 reads TGCAGCGTCCCGTTCGAGGGAATCGCTGAAGCTTTCTTT. This translates into CSVPFEGIAEAFF.

The chain is built from TRBV7-9 and TRBJ1-1, with D maybe TRBD1 (5 bases). The CDR3 is 15 residues long. Trimming left V 0 bases short and J 7 bases short, with 15 bases between. From germline, CDR1 is SEHNR and CDR2 FQNEAQ (reference sequence). CDR3 region: CASSLAGQGGGEAFF. DNA for the CDR3: TGTGCCAGCAGCTTAGCCGGTCAGGGCGGCGGTGAAGCTTTCTTT.

V usage is TRBV19 and J usage is TRBJ1-3, with D tentatively TRBD1 (5 bases). The CDR3 is 14 amino acids. The V gene lost 6 bases and the J gene lost 4 bases, with 13 bases spanning the gap. CDR1 is LNHDA and CDR2 is SQIVND in the germline V gene (reference sequence). The CDR3 DNA reads TGTGCCAGTAGCGGAAGGGGTTTCGGAAACACCATATATTTT. Translated, it gives CASSGRGFGNTIYF.

This chain links TRBV15 with TRBJ2-2; 8 bases agree with TRBD2. The CDR3 consists of 16 residues. CDR1 is LNHNV and CDR2 is YYDKDF in the germline V gene (reference sequence). The junction had 11 bases not matched to a gene; V was cut back by 7 bases and J by 4 bases. The CDR3 here is CATKIEGLESTGELFF. In DNA form, the CDR3 reads TGTGCCACCAAAATCGAGGGACTAGAGAGCACCGGGGAGCTGTTTTTT.

This chain connects TRBV6-5 to TRBJ1-2; perhaps TRBD1 as D (6 bases). CDR1 is MNHEY and CDR2 is SVGAGI in the germline V gene. There are 15 residues in the CDR3. Trimming took 10 bases from V and 4 from J, leaving 22 bases between them. CDR3 sequence reads: CATFDIGGAIYGYTF. CDR3 in DNA: TGTGCCACCTTTGACATTGGGGGGGCAATCTATGGCTACACCTTC.

The chain uses TRBV5-8 and TRBJ1-2, with 12 bases matching TRBD1. The CDR3 extends over 17 amino acids. Germline lookup yields CDR1 SGHTS and CDR2 YDEGEE. V lost 5 bases, J lost 2 bases, and 10 bases stayed unmatched. The CDR3 region has the DNA TGTGCCAGCAGAAAAGACGGGACAGGGGGCTTCAACTATGGCTACACCTTC. The encoded protein is CASRKDGTGGFNYGYTF. The full variable domain, completed using reference TRBV5-8 and TRBJ1-2, is EAGVTQSPTHLIKTRGQQATLRCSPISGHTSVYWYQQALGLGLQFLLWYDEGEERNRGNFPPRFSGRQFPNYSSELNVNALELEDSALYLCASRKDGTGGFNYGYTFGSGTRLTVV.